This T cell receptor (beta chain) was identified during a study of T cells after yellow fever vaccination. Findings of the study overall: The study re-detected most primary-vaccination clones after the booster (roughly 96% CD4, around 90% CD8). The secondary response was weaker but peaked faster, day 5 versus 15.

The CDR3 covers 16 residues. V lost 4 bases, J lost 2 bases, and 9 bases stayed unmatched. On this clonotype: Its target is not known.

TCRdb processed the 5' RACE reads anew with MiXCR; each CDR3 protein has one entry. The sample holds a few hundred thousand distinct CDR3 sequences; under 15% are singletons and the top ten take about 0.51%. J is TRBJ2-3 and V is TRBV12-3 or TRBV12-4; TRBD1 agrees at 7 bases. The starting material was CD4+ T cells sorted from PBMCs, obtained 45 days after the yellow fever booster vaccination. This TCR was recovered from a young man who received the YFV17D yellow fever vaccine. The CDR3 reads CASSSPGQRYTDTQYF. DNA for the CDR3: TGTGCCAGCAGTTCACCGGGACAGCGATACACAGATACGCAGTATTTT.